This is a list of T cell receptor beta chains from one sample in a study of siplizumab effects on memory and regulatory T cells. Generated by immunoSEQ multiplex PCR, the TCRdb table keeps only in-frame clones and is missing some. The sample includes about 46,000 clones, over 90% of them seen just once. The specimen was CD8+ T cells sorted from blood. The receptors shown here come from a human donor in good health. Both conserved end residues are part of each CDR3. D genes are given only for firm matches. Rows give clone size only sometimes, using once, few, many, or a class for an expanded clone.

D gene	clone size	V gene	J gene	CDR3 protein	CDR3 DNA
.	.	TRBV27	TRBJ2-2	CASSDNANTGELFF	TGTGCCAGCAGCGACAACGCGAACACCGGGGAGCTGTTTTTT
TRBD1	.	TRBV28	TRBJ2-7	CASSPPTGTYEQYF	TGTGCCAGCAGTCCTCCGACAGGGACCTACGAGCAGTACTTC
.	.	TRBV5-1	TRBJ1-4	CASSTYPEEGGNEKLFF	TGCGCCAGCAGCACCTACCCTGAGGAGGGAGGGAATGAAAAACTGTTTTTT
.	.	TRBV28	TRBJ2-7	CASSRIRELRDEQYF	TGTGCCAGCAGTAGAATCCGGGAACTGCGGGACGAGCAGTACTTC
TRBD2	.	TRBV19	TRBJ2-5	CASSGRARVKTQYF	TGTGCCTCTAGCGGGAGGGCCCGCGTTAAGACCCAGTACTTC
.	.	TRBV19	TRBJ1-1	CASRAAGFAEAFF	TGTGCCAGTAGAGCAGCAGGGTTTGCTGAAGCTTTCTTT
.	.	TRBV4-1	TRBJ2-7	CASSQEGLSLLF	TGCGCCAGCAGCCAAGAGGGGCTAAGTCTGCTATTC
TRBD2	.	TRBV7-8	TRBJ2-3	CASSSLGAGGSDTQYF	TGTGCCAGCAGTTCCCTGGGCGCGGGAGGCTCCGATACGCAGTATTTT
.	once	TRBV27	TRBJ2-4	CASSFGQTNIQYF	TGTGCCAGCAGTTTCGGACAAACAAACATTCAGTACTTC
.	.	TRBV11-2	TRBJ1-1	CASSLVGGTEAFF	TGTGCCAGCAGCTTAGTTGGGGGCACTGAAGCTTTCTTT
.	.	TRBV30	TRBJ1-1	CAWTWGSTEAFF	TGTGCCTGGACTTGGGGTTCCACTGAAGCTTTCTTT
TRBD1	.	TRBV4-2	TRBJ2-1	CASSQAGTGVDEQFF	TGTGCCAGCAGCCAGGCCGGGACAGGGGTGGATGAGCAGTTCTTC
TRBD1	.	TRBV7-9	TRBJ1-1	CASSPRQGVNTEAFF	TGTGCCAGCAGCCCGAGACAGGGGGTAAACACTGAAGCTTTCTTT
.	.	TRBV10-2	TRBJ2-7	CASAEWRSSYEQYF	TGCGCCAGCGCCGAATGGCGGAGCTCCTACGAGCAGTACTTC
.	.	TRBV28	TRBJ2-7	CASSFLEYSYEQYF	TGTGCCAGCAGTTTCCTAGAATACTCCTACGAGCAGTACTTC
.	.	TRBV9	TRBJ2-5	CASSVVEGETQYF	TGTGCCAGCAGCGTAGTGGAGGGGGAGACCCAGTACTTC
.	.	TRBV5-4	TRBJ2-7	CASSPGHRLYEQYF	TGTGCCAGCAGCCCGGGACACCGGCTCTACGAGCAGTACTTC
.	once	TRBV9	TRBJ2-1	CASSSSPLYEQFF	TGTGCCAGCAGCTCCAGCCCCCTGTATGAGCAGTTCTTC
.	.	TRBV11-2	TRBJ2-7	CASSLVDEQYF	TGTGCCAGCAGCTTAGTAGACGAGCAGTACTTC
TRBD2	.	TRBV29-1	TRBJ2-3	CSAEPGLAGRGDTQYF	TGCAGCGCGGAGCCGGGACTAGCGGGTAGGGGGGATACGCAGTATTTT
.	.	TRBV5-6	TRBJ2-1	CASSLQWLNYNEQFF	TGTGCCAGCAGCTTACAGTGGCTAAACTACAATGAGCAGTTCTTC
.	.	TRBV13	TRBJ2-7	CASSSQGSYEQYF	TGTGCCAGCAGCTCACAGGGTTCCTACGAGCAGTACTTC
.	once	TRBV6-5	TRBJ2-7	CASSFRDHSYEQYF	TGTGCCAGCAGTTTCCGGGACCACTCCTACGAGCAGTACTTC
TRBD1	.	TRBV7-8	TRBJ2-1	CASSLSRDRVGNEQFF	TGTGCCAGCAGCTTATCCCGGGACAGGGTTGGGAATGAGCAGTTCTTC
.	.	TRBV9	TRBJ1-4	CASSVGAGDEKLFF	TGTGCCAGCAGCGTAGGGGCCGGGGATGAAAAACTGTTTTTT
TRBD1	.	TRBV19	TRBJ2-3	CASSTLQGREDTQYF	TGTGCCAGTAGTACCTTACAGGGGAGAGAAGATACGCAGTATTTT
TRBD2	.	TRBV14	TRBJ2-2	CASSQGTSGSKGTGELFF	TGTGCCAGCAGCCAAGGGACTAGCGGGAGTAAAGGGACCGGGGAGCTGTTTTTT
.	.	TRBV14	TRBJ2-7	CASSQDLLFYEQYF	TGTGCCAGCAGCCAAGATCTACTATTCTACGAGCAGTACTTC
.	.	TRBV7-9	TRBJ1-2	CASSHDGYTF	TGTGCCAGCAGCCACGATGGCTACACCTTC
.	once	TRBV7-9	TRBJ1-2	CASSSGVVLGYTF	TGTGCCAGCAGCTCCGGGGTAGTGCTTGGCTACACCTTC
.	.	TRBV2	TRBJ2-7	CASSEPGSYEQYF	TGTGCCAGCAGTGAACCTGGTTCCTACGAGCAGTACTTC
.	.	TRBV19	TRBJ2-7	CASSISRGAYEQYF	TGTGCCAGTAGTATCTCCAGGGGGGCCTACGAGCAGTACTTC
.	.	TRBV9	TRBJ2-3	CASSPFNRASTDTQYF	TGTGCCAGCAGCCCATTTAACAGAGCTAGCACAGATACGCAGTATTTT
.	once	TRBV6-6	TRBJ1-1	CASHGGGVQRDTEAFF	TGTGCCAGCCATGGGGGAGGGGTTCAAAGGGACACTGAAGCTTTCTTT
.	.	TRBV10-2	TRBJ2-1	CASSATPYNEQFF	TGCGCCAGCAGTGCAACACCATACAATGAGCAGTTCTTC
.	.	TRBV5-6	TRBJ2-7	CASSLISSAYEQYF	TGTGCCAGCAGCTTGATTTCTAGCGCATACGAGCAGTACTTC
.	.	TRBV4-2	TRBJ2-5	CASSPEIRELETQYF	TGTGCCAGCAGCCCTGAAATACGGGAGCTGGAGACCCAGTACTTC
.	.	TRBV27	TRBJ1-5	CASTWGSGQPQHF	TGTGCCAGCACGTGGGGCAGTGGACAGCCCCAGCATTTT
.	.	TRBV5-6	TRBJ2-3	CASSLGSAPDTQYF	TGTGCCAGCAGCTTGGGAAGCGCTCCGGATACGCAGTATTTT
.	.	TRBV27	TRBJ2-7	CASSLSRLPYEQYF	TGTGCCAGCAGTTTATCGAGGCTCCCCTACGAGCAGTACTTC
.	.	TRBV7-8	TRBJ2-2	CASSPLWYGELFF	TGTGCCAGCAGCCCGCTTTGGTACGGGGAGCTGTTTTTT
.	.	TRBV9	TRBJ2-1	CASSVLSATGDEQFF	TGTGCCAGCAGCGTATTAAGCGCCACAGGCGATGAGCAGTTCTTC
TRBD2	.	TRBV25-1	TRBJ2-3	CASNHGTSGSDTQYF	TGTGCCAGCAACCACGGGACTAGCGGGAGTGATACGCAGTATTTT
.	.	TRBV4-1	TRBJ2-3	CASSQGLSGRGTDTQYF	TGCGCCAGCAGCCAAGGTCTATCGGGCAGGGGAACAGATACGCAGTATTTT